This T cell receptor beta chain was recovered during a study of lymphopenia after photon versus proton radiotherapy. Measured with immunoSEQ multiplex PCR; TCRdb has only the in-frame clones, and not every one. Here the sample spans roughly 32,000 clones, about 93% being singletons. This clone was detected once. Trimming shortened V by 5 bases and J by 10 bases, and 17 bases separated the two germline ends. Germline CDR1 is LNHDA and CDR2 is SQIVND (reference sequence). The CDR3 has 13 residues. The V call is TRBV19, the J call TRBJ1-1; D gene uncertain. The source is a woman in her fifties or sixties with cholangiocarcinoma. The material was peripheral blood, obtained from a patient treated with photon-based radiotherapy. The CDR3 region has the DNA TGTGCCAGTAGTTCCTGGACCAACTTAGGAGCTTTCTTT. Its protein product is CASSSWTNLGAFF.